The sequence of this TCR beta chain was determined in a study of PD-1 blockade in classical Hodgkin lymphoma. Study as a whole: Intravenous nivolumab at 3 mg/kg was given to patients every 2 weeks.

There are 15 residues in the CDR3. Trimming took 5 bases from V and 6 from J; bases not matched to a gene: 7. Germline V gene sequence: CDR1 SGHTA, CDR2 FQGNSA. Sample time point: cycle 4 day 1 (C4D1), after five to seven weeks of nivolumab. With no exception, relapse followed autologous stem cell transplantation in all patients, and brentuximab vedotin exposure varied. Assay: immunoSEQ multiplex PCR; the TCRdb copy retains only in-frame clones and omits some. The table includes about 21,000 clones, about 85% detected once. This clone has only one observation. Its antigen is not identified. Overall study results and limits: Newly diagnosed patients were reported to exhibit reduced baseline TCR diversity relative to healthy donors. TCR diversity in CD4+, not CD8+, cells rose significantly by C4D1.

This specimen was peripheral blood mononuclear cells (PBMCs), taken before the fourth cycle of nivolumab. This clonotype was sampled from a human donor with classical Hodgkin lymphoma. The chain has TRBV7-2 and TRBJ2-1; 10 bases are a match to TRBD2. The CDR3 is CASSPPSGRGNEQFF. In DNA form, the CDR3 reads TGTGCCAGCAGCCCACCTAGCGGGAGAGGCAATGAGCAGTTCTTC.